The clone carrying this TCR beta chain was counted many times. Its antigen remains unknown. The data originate from a study of T cells in Graves' hyperthyroidism and ophthalmopathy. For the study at large: Initial diagnosis, before any treatment, was when peripheral blood was collected.

Study-level findings and limits: Most thyroid clonotypes with frequency above 0.001 were detected in blood. A model built on 13 V-J features separated ophthalmopathy from stable hyperthyroidism.

Germline V CDR1 and CDR2: DFQATT, SNEGSKA (reference sequence). The CDR3 length is 12 residues. V was clipped by 6 bases and J by 4 bases, with 12 bases between them. Uncontrolled infection, other autoimmune disease, pregnancy or lactation disqualified patients from enrolment. TCR beta CDR3 regions were amplified from RNA transcripts. Carried out on the TCR CDR3, a first-round RT-PCR used the HTBI primer set. In TCRdb, the multiplex PCR reads were re-called with MiXCR into one record per CDR3 protein. The data contain roughly 550,000 distinct CDR3 sequences, 15% to 20% of them seen just once; the ten biggest clones take up approximately 32%.

The source of this sequence is a woman aged 25 to 39 with Graves' ophthalmopathy. This chain connects TRBV20-1 to TRBJ1-2; D not certain. Specimen: blood. DNA for the CDR3: TGCAGTGCCGGACGATTTACCTATGGCTACACCTTC. Encoded protein: CSAGRFTYGYTF.